This TCR beta chain derives from a study of blood T cell repertoires in COVID-19. Looking at the study overall: The analysed material was cDNA or gDNA that came from T cells, B-cell-depleted T cells, or PBMCs.

Recruitment covered under 25 US areas and drew participants whose ages spanned roughly 18 to 100 years. Participant-given clinical history determined each cohort assignment. As originally analysed: From reference gene primer amplification, estimates of nucleated cell counts were derived. TCRdb keeps only in-frame clones here, not all; method: immunoSEQ multiplex PCR. The V and J calls and clone size were taken over from that table, and D and trimming were inferred from the DNA. Here the sample spans about 140,000 clones, about four fifths being singletons. This clone came up a few times. The CDR3 loop spans 13 amino acids. V lost 4 bases and J lost 7, with 8 bases in between. In germline, CDR1 is LNHDA, CDR2 SQIVND (reference sequence).

The specimen sequenced was PBMCs or T cells enriched from blood (not recorded which). The TCR originated in a man aged 40-50 years with acute COVID-19. The chain carries TRBV19 and TRBJ1-6; TRBD1 might be the D (5 bases). The CDR3 sequence: CASSTGNNSPLHF. The DNA of the CDR3 is TGTGCCAGTAGTACAGGGAACAATTCACCCCTCCACTTT.